This is a list of T cell receptor beta chains from one sample in a study of T-cell reconstitution after alpha-beta-depleted transplantation in children. TCRdb recomputed calls from the PCR reads with MiXCR, one row per CDR3 protein. The sample has roughly 420,000 distinct CDR3 sequences; around 15% are singletons. The sequences come from PBMCs, mostly from graft donor cells, collected 360 days after TCRalphabeta/CD19-depleted stem cell transplant. The receptors shown here come from a boy younger than two who had a stem cell transplant for Wiskott-Aldrich syndrome, so the T cells may come from the graft donor. The CDR3 runs from the conserved cysteine through the conserved F or W. D genes are given only for firm matches. Size is stated for part of the rows, as once, few or many counts, or as a class when the clone is expanded.

v_call: TRBV30
clone_size: few
j_call: TRBJ2-7
cdr3_length: 12
d_call: -
cdr3_nt: TGTGCCTGGACCCACAGTTCCTACGAGCAGTACTTC
cdr3_aa: CAWTHSSYEQYF

v_call: TRBV6-2/TRBV6-3
clone_size: few
j_call: TRBJ2-4
cdr3_length: 16
d_call: -
cdr3_nt: TGTGCCAGCAGTTCGCATACCTCAGGGGAGATGGGCATTCAGTACTTC
cdr3_aa: CASSSHTSGEMGIQYF

v_call: TRBV12-3/TRBV12-4
clone_size: -
j_call: TRBJ2-7
cdr3_length: 13
d_call: TRBD1
cdr3_nt: TGTGCCAGCAGGAGGGGGCAGACATACGAGCAGTACTTC
cdr3_aa: CASRRGQTYEQYF

v_call: TRBV5-4
clone_size: few
j_call: TRBJ2-7
cdr3_length: 15
d_call: -
cdr3_nt: TGTGCCAGCAGCCCGTCTACCGGGGATCTCTACGAGCAGTACTTC
cdr3_aa: CASSPSTGDLYEQYF

v_call: TRBV23-1
clone_size: few
j_call: TRBJ2-1
cdr3_length: 16
d_call: TRBD2
cdr3_nt: TGCGCCAGCAGTCCAGGTGGGGGAGGGGCCTACAATGAGCAGTTCTTC
cdr3_aa: CASSPGGGGAYNEQFF

v_call: TRBV7-8
clone_size: -
j_call: TRBJ2-3
cdr3_length: 17
d_call: TRBD2
cdr3_nt: TGTGCCAGCAGCGAGGGACTAGCGGGGGGCAGCACAGATACGCAGTATTTT
cdr3_aa: CASSEGLAGGSTDTQYF

v_call: TRBV7-8
clone_size: few
j_call: TRBJ2-5
cdr3_length: 15
d_call: TRBD1
cdr3_nt: TGTGCCAGCAGCTCCGACAGGGGGCTCAGAGAGACCCAGTACTTC
cdr3_aa: CASSSDRGLRETQYF

v_call: TRBV11-1
clone_size: -
j_call: TRBJ2-6
cdr3_length: 18
d_call: -
cdr3_nt: TGTGCCAGCAGCTTAAGGGTGGTTACTCTCGCTGGGGCCAACGTCCTGACTTTC
cdr3_aa: CASSLRVVTLAGANVLTF

v_call: TRBV5-1
clone_size: -
j_call: TRBJ2-1
cdr3_length: 15
d_call: TRBD2
cdr3_nt: TGCGCCAGCAGCTGGCTAGCGGGGGGTGACAATGAGCAGTTCTTC
cdr3_aa: CASSWLAGGDNEQFF

v_call: TRBV25-1
clone_size: few
j_call: TRBJ2-3
cdr3_length: 15
d_call: -
cdr3_nt: TGTGCCAGCAGTGAATGGGTCGGGAGCACAGATACGCAGTATTTT
cdr3_aa: CASSEWVGSTDTQYF

v_call: TRBV24-1
clone_size: few
j_call: TRBJ2-1
cdr3_length: 12
d_call: TRBD1
cdr3_nt: TGTGCCACCAGTCTTACGACAGGGAGTAAGTTCTTC
cdr3_aa: CATSLTTGSKFF

v_call: TRBV5-1
clone_size: -
j_call: TRBJ2-2
cdr3_length: 15
d_call: -
cdr3_nt: TGCGCCAGCAGACTAGTAACGGAGTGGGCCGGGGAGCTGTTTTTT
cdr3_aa: CASRLVTEWAGELFF

v_call: TRBV4-1
clone_size: -
j_call: TRBJ2-1
cdr3_length: 15
d_call: -
cdr3_nt: TGCGCCAGCAGCCACCCCCACCCGGGGCGCAATGAGCAGTTCTTC
cdr3_aa: CASSHPHPGRNEQFF

v_call: TRBV4-1
clone_size: few
j_call: TRBJ2-3
cdr3_length: 17
d_call: -
cdr3_nt: TGCGCCAGCAGCCCGTATATTGGGACGACTAGCACAGATACGCAGTATTTT
cdr3_aa: CASSPYIGTTSTDTQYF

v_call: TRBV6-2/TRBV6-3
clone_size: -
j_call: TRBJ1-6
cdr3_length: 13
d_call: -
cdr3_nt: TGTGCCAGCAGCCTACGGGGAAAATCACCCCTCCACTTT
cdr3_aa: CASSLRGKSPLHF

v_call: TRBV24-1
clone_size: -
j_call: TRBJ2-7
cdr3_length: 13
d_call: TRBD1
cdr3_nt: TGTGCCACCAGTAGGGGACAGACCTACGAGCAGTACTTC
cdr3_aa: CATSRGQTYEQYF

v_call: TRBV4-3
clone_size: -
j_call: TRBJ2-3
cdr3_length: 17
d_call: -
cdr3_nt: TGCGCCAGCAGCCAAGGGGCACCGGAGAGGTACACAGATACGCAGTATTTT
cdr3_aa: CASSQGAPERYTDTQYF

v_call: TRBV4-1
clone_size: few
j_call: TRBJ2-7
cdr3_length: 18
d_call: TRBD2
cdr3_nt: TGCGCCAGCAGCCAAGGGGTTCGAGGGACTAGTAAATATCACGAGCAGTACTTC
cdr3_aa: CASSQGVRGTSKYHEQYF

v_call: TRBV24-1
clone_size: -
j_call: TRBJ2-5
cdr3_length: 21
d_call: -
cdr3_nt: TGTGCCACCAGTGGGCCCAAGGGACATCCAATATTAGCGGTCTGGGGGGAGACCCAGTACTTC
cdr3_aa: CATSGPKGHPILAVWGETQYF

v_call: TRBV20-1
clone_size: few
j_call: TRBJ2-3
cdr3_length: 15
d_call: -
cdr3_nt: TGCAGTGCTCATCGAAGCGGGTTCCGCACAGATACGCAGTATTTT
cdr3_aa: CSAHRSGFRTDTQYF

v_call: TRBV20-1
clone_size: -
j_call: TRBJ2-7
cdr3_length: 16
d_call: TRBD2
cdr3_nt: TGCAGTGCTAGCGACCAAGAGCGGGAGTGGGGCTACGAGCAGTACTTC
cdr3_aa: CSASDQEREWGYEQYF

v_call: TRBV28
clone_size: few
j_call: TRBJ2-7
cdr3_length: 16
d_call: TRBD1
cdr3_nt: TGTGCCAGCAGTTTCCCAGGACAGGCCTTGGGCTACGAGCAGTACTTC
cdr3_aa: CASSFPGQALGYEQYF

v_call: TRBV12-3/TRBV12-4
clone_size: few
j_call: TRBJ1-5
cdr3_length: 16
d_call: -
cdr3_nt: TGTGCCAGCAGTTATATGGGGGGGTATAGCAATCAGCCCCAGCATTTT
cdr3_aa: CASSYMGGYSNQPQHF

v_call: TRBV5-1
clone_size: few
j_call: TRBJ2-3
cdr3_length: 15
d_call: TRBD2
cdr3_nt: TGCGCCAGCAGCTTGCGGGGGGGCCGGGAAGATACGCAGTATTTT
cdr3_aa: CASSLRGGREDTQYF

v_call: TRBV2
clone_size: few
j_call: TRBJ1-4
cdr3_length: 14
d_call: -
cdr3_nt: TGTGCCAGCAGGGACCCCGCAACTAATGAAAAACTGTTTTTT
cdr3_aa: CASRDPATNEKLFF

v_call: TRBV14
clone_size: -
j_call: TRBJ2-6
cdr3_length: 21
d_call: TRBD1
cdr3_nt: TGTGCCAGCAGCCAAGATCTGGAGGACAGGGCCTCCAGCTCTGGGGCCAACGTCCTGACTTTC
cdr3_aa: CASSQDLEDRASSSGANVLTF

v_call: TRBV29-1
clone_size: -
j_call: TRBJ2-5
cdr3_length: 15
d_call: TRBD1
cdr3_nt: TGCAGCGTTGAAGGCTGGGACAGGGGGCCAGAGACCCAGTACTTC
cdr3_aa: CSVEGWDRGPETQYF

v_call: TRBV5-5
clone_size: few
j_call: TRBJ2-5
cdr3_length: 16
d_call: -
cdr3_nt: TGTGCCAGCAGACTGTCCGGGACACCGTACCAAGAGACCCAGTACTTC
cdr3_aa: CASRLSGTPYQETQYF

v_call: TRBV7-9
clone_size: few
j_call: TRBJ2-5
cdr3_length: 12
d_call: -
cdr3_nt: TGTGCCAGCAGCTTATGGTGGGAGACCCAGTACTTC
cdr3_aa: CASSLWWETQYF

v_call: TRBV10-3
clone_size: -
j_call: TRBJ2-1
cdr3_length: 15
d_call: TRBD2
cdr3_nt: TGTGCCATCAGCCCGGGACTAGCGGGAGGCAATGAGCAGTTCTTC
cdr3_aa: CAISPGLAGGNEQFF

v_call: TRBV18
clone_size: -
j_call: TRBJ2-1
cdr3_length: 13
d_call: -
cdr3_nt: TGTGCCAGCTCACCTGGAGCCAGGAATGAGCAGTTCTTC
cdr3_aa: CASSPGARNEQFF

v_call: TRBV7-9
clone_size: few
j_call: TRBJ2-5
cdr3_length: 14
d_call: -
cdr3_nt: TGTGCCAGCAGCTTAGCGGCCCCCTTTGAAACCCAGTACTTC
cdr3_aa: CASSLAAPFETQYF

v_call: TRBV6-5
clone_size: many
j_call: TRBJ2-1
cdr3_length: 15
d_call: -
cdr3_nt: TGTGCCAGCAGTTACGCCCCCCTAATCGGCAATGAGCAGTTCTTC
cdr3_aa: CASSYAPLIGNEQFF

v_call: TRBV7-9
clone_size: -
j_call: TRBJ1-1
cdr3_length: 15
d_call: -
cdr3_nt: TGTGCCAGCAGACCGGGGGGCTGGGATTTTACTGAAGCTTTCTTT
cdr3_aa: CASRPGGWDFTEAFF

v_call: TRBV4-1
clone_size: few
j_call: TRBJ2-7
cdr3_length: 13
d_call: -
cdr3_nt: TGCGCCAGCAGCCAAGTTAAGGGGAGCGAGCAGTACTTC
cdr3_aa: CASSQVKGSEQYF

v_call: TRBV2
clone_size: few
j_call: TRBJ2-2
cdr3_length: 14
d_call: -
cdr3_nt: TGTGCCAGCAGTGAGTGGTCGCGGCCCGGGGAGCTGTTTTTT
cdr3_aa: CASSEWSRPGELFF

v_call: TRBV3-1
clone_size: -
j_call: TRBJ2-5
cdr3_length: 15
d_call: TRBD2
cdr3_nt: TGTGCCAGCAGCATCGGACTAGCGGACCAAGAGACCCAGTACTTC
cdr3_aa: CASSIGLADQETQYF

v_call: TRBV13
clone_size: -
j_call: TRBJ2-1
cdr3_length: 18
d_call: TRBD2
cdr3_nt: TGTGCCAGCAGCCATAGCCTGAAAACTAGCGGAGCTTACAATGAGCAGTTCTTC
cdr3_aa: CASSHSLKTSGAYNEQFF

v_call: TRBV10-3
clone_size: few
j_call: TRBJ2-6
cdr3_length: 15
d_call: TRBD1
cdr3_nt: TGTGCCATCAGAACAGGGGAAGCTGGGGCCAACGTCCTGACTTTC
cdr3_aa: CAIRTGEAGANVLTF

v_call: TRBV4-1
clone_size: -
j_call: TRBJ2-7
cdr3_length: 13
d_call: -
cdr3_nt: TGCGCCAGCAGCCTCCGGATTAGTTACGAGCAGTACTTC
cdr3_aa: CASSLRISYEQYF

v_call: TRBV29-1
clone_size: few
j_call: TRBJ2-7
cdr3_length: 14
d_call: TRBD1
cdr3_nt: TGCAGCGTTGTACAAGGGACAGCCTCCTACGAGCAGTACTTC
cdr3_aa: CSVVQGTASYEQYF

v_call: TRBV29-1
clone_size: -
j_call: TRBJ2-3
cdr3_length: 11
d_call: -
cdr3_nt: TGCAGCTTTCGCGGGCCCGATACGCAGTATTTT
cdr3_aa: CSFRGPDTQYF

v_call: TRBV20-1
clone_size: -
j_call: TRBJ2-7
cdr3_length: 13
d_call: -
cdr3_nt: TGCAGTGCTAGTCGGCTAGCGACCTACGAGCAGTACTTC
cdr3_aa: CSASRLATYEQYF

v_call: TRBV7-6
clone_size: -
j_call: TRBJ2-3
cdr3_length: 13
d_call: -
cdr3_nt: TGTGCCAGCAGCTTAGGGGGCCTCGATACGCAGTATTTT
cdr3_aa: CASSLGGLDTQYF

v_call: TRBV20-1
clone_size: few
j_call: TRBJ2-7
cdr3_length: 13
d_call: TRBD1
cdr3_nt: TGCAGTGCGCCGGACAGGGGGACCTACGAGCAGTACTTC
cdr3_aa: CSAPDRGTYEQYF

v_call: TRBV20-1
clone_size: -
j_call: TRBJ2-1
cdr3_length: 11
d_call: -
cdr3_nt: TGCAGTGCTAGAATTGTGTATGAGCAGTTCTTC
cdr3_aa: CSARIVYEQFF

v_call: TRBV5-1
clone_size: few
j_call: TRBJ2-3
cdr3_length: 16
d_call: TRBD1
cdr3_nt: TGCGCCAGCAGCTTAACGGGACAGGGGGCGGCAGATACGCAGTATTTT
cdr3_aa: CASSLTGQGAADTQYF